The next 3 T cell receptor beta chains were all read from a single sample in a study of blood T cells in healthy people across ages. Alongside a J-beta primer mix, a sample-barcoded 5' primer served in a second PCR lasting about 7 to 11 cycles. TCRdb recomputed calls from the 5' RACE reads with MiXCR, one row per CDR3 protein. The sample includes approximately 1.5 million distinct CDR3 sequences, 30% to 40% of them seen just once. The sample was blood. The receptor source for this set is a woman aged 30 to 39 in good health.

The chain recombines TRBV5-1 with TRBJ2-7; unclear D gene. The CDR3 covers 14 residues. Germline V gene data show CDR1 as SGHRS and CDR2 as YFSETQ. V lost 4 bases to trimming and J lost 4 bases, with 15 bases between them. CDR3: CASSLSHPLYEQYF. In DNA, the CDR3 is TGCGCCAGCAGCCTCTCCCATCCACTTTACGAGCAGTACTTC. Looking up the rest from reference TRBV5-1 and TRBJ2-7 gives the full variable domain: KAGVTQTPRYLIKTRGQQVTLSCSPISGHRSVSWYQQTPGQGLQFLFEYFSETQRNKGNFPGRFSGRQFSNSRSEMNVSTLELGDSALYLCASSLSHPLYEQYFGPGTRLTVT.

Many counts were recorded for this clonotype. This rearrangement joins TRBV6-6 to TRBJ2-1; the D gene is possibly TRBD2 (6 bases). V lost 6 bases, J lost 7 bases, and 19 bases lay in between. The CDR3 consists of 15 residues. CDR1 and CDR2 (germline): MNHNY, SVGAGI (reference sequence). CDR3 in amino acids: CASRPGAREANEQFF. DNA of the CDR3: TGTGCCAGCAGACCCGGGGCCAGGGAGGCGAATGAGCAGTTCTTC.

This clonotype was seen a few times. The chain couples TRBV28 to TRBJ2-7; 10 bases match TRBD2. The CDR3 spans 17 residues. After removal of 4 bases from V and 0 bases from J, the junction contained 9 bases not matched to a gene. Looked up from germline, CDR1 is MDHEN and CDR2 is SYDVKM. The CDR3 is CASSSSGRTTPSYEQYF. For the CDR3, the DNA is TGTGCCAGCAGTTCTAGCGGGAGAACTACCCCCTCCTACGAGCAGTACTTC.